This record covers a single T cell receptor beta chain. Antigen unknown. This sample is part of a study of chemoradiotherapy in HPV16-positive cancers. On the study more broadly: Functional T-cell assays on a couple of HPV16-positive patients' cells defined candidate HPV-specific clones and common TCR motifs. Whole-study findings and limits: HPV-specific T cells were functionally defined from only a couple of HPV16-positive patients. HPV-responsive T-cell expansion during chemoradiotherapy was linked to improved recurrence-free survival in HPV16-positive patients.

Data came from immunoSEQ multiplex PCR; TCRdb stores just in-frame clones and leaves some out. The data hold around 5,000 clones, with about nine tenths observed a single time. The source material was tumor tissue, sampled from a patient who underwent chemoradiotherapy. The clonotype originates from a human donor with HPV-associated anogenital cancer.

CDR3 amino acids: CARSLEVSGGACTDTQYF. CDR3 coding DNA: TGTGCCAGAAGCTTGGAGGTTTCAGGGGGCGCGTGCACAGATACGCAGTATTTT. The chain has TRBV5-3 and TRBJ2-3; 8 positions match TRBD1. TRBV5-3 qualifies as an ORF whose function is uncertain. After removal of 0 bases from V and 1 base from J, the junction contained 10 bases not matched to a gene. The CDR3 loop spans 18 amino acids.